What follows are 15 T cell receptor beta chains derived from one specimen sequenced in a study of CD8 T cells in Susac syndrome. RNA amounts of roughly 0.45 to 1 ug underwent reverse transcription with random hexamers. TCRdb processed the immunoSEQ multiplex PCR reads anew with MiXCR; each CDR3 protein has one entry. The repertoire includes approximately 160,000 distinct CDR3 sequences, around 90% of them detected once, and around 0.08% sits in the top ten. The sample taken for sequencing was CD4+ T cells from PBMCs. Receptors originate from a human donor in good health.

The rearrangement uses TRBV5-4 and TRBJ1-2; perhaps TRBD1 as D (5 bases). With 3 bases removed from V and 4 bases from J, the gap between germline ends came to 13 bases. The CDR3 is 14 amino acids. Germline lookup yields CDR1 SGHNT and CDR2 YYREEE (reference sequence). As DNA, the CDR3 is TGTGCCAGCAGCTCCTATGGGGCCACCTATGGCTACACCTTC. As protein: CASSSYGATYGYTF. The entire variable domain, with the rest obtained from reference TRBV5-4 and TRBJ1-2, is as follows: ETGVTQSPTHLIKTRGQQVTLRCSSQSGHNTVSWYQQALGQGPQFIFQYYREEENGRGNFPPRFSGLQFPNYSSELNVNALELDDSALYLCASSSYGATYGYTFGSGTRLTVV.

The chain recombines TRBV5-1 with TRBJ1-1; a possible D gene is TRBD1 (5 bases). Germline V gene sequence: CDR1 SGHRS, CDR2 YFSETQ. This CDR3 has 14 residues. The ends were cut back, 4 bases at V and 9 bases at J, with 19 bases in the middle. The DNA for the CDR3 is TGCGCCAGCAGCCTCGGTGACGGGACTCTCCAAGCTTTCTTT. Translated, it gives CASSLGDGTLQAFF. The variable domain in full, completed from reference TRBV5-1 and TRBJ1-1, reads KAGVTQTPRYLIKTRGQQVTLSCSPISGHRSVSWYQQTPGQGLQFLFEYFSETQRNKGNFPGRFSGRQFSNSRSEMNVSTLELGDSALYLCASSLGDGTLQAFFGQGTRLTVV.

This clonotype was observed once. The gene calls are TRBV3-1 and TRBJ2-1; D is possibly TRBD1 (5 bases). V shed 4 bases and J shed 14 bases, with 24 bases lying between them. The CDR3 is 15 residues long. Germline V gene sequence: CDR1 LGHDT, CDR2 YNNKEL (reference sequence). The CDR3, as DNA: TGTGCCAGCAGCCCCGGGCAGGGAACAAGCAAGCAAGAGTTCTTC. Translation: CASSPGQGTSKQEFF.

The V gene is TRBV20-1, the J gene TRBJ1-1; D uncertain. Per germline, CDR1 DFQATT and CDR2 SNEGSKA (reference sequence). V lost 6 bases and J 1 base, leaving 6 bases between the germline ends. The length of the CDR3 is 11 residues. CDR3 in DNA: TGCAGTGCCCTCGGGAACACTGAAGCTTTCTTT. This sequence encodes CSALGNTEAFF.

The V gene is TRBV9, the J gene TRBJ2-7, with D hard to call. The V end was cut by 0 bases, the J end by 0 bases, with 10 bases between. This CDR3 has 15 amino acids. CDR1 SGDLS and CDR2 YYNGEE come from the germline V gene. Here the CDR3 reads CASSVGARFSYEQYF. The CDR3 DNA is TGTGCCAGCAGCGTAGGGGCGCGCTTCTCCTACGAGCAGTACTTC.

The gene calls are TRBV5-1 and TRBJ2-1; D not resolved. Trimming cost V 4 bases and J 9 bases, with 11 bases left between them. This CDR3 spans 12 amino acids. The germline gives CDR1 SGHRS, CDR2 YFSETQ. CDR3 region: CASSPPGSEQFF. CDR3 nucleotides: TGCGCCAGCAGCCCCCCCGGCAGTGAGCAGTTCTTC.

This chain connects TRBV29-1 to TRBJ1-5; D unresolved. Germline V gene sequence: CDR1 SQVTM, CDR2 ANQGSEA. Trimming shortened V by 6 bases and J by 5 bases, and 11 bases separated the two germline ends. The CDR3 covers 12 residues. The CDR3 nucleotides are TGCAGCGTACTCTCCGGAGATCAGCCCCAGCATTTT. It yields the protein CSVLSGDQPQHF.

The genes are TRBV19 and TRBJ1-2; D remains ambiguous. CDR3 length: 13 residues. V lost 8 bases and J 2 bases, leaving 12 bases between the germline ends. Germline V gives CDR1 LNHDA, CDR2 SQIVND (reference sequence). For the CDR3, the DNA is TGTGCCAGTCAACGGGAATCGAACTATGGCTACACCTTC. Protein: CASQRESNYGYTF.

This chain joins TRBV20-1 and TRBJ1-1; 7 bases align to TRBD1. CDR3 length: 15 amino acids. Per the germline V gene, CDR1 is DFQATT and CDR2 is SNEGSKA (reference sequence). Losses at the gene ends were 1 base for V and 0 bases for J; bases not matched to a gene: 5. The CDR3 DNA follows: TGCAGTGCTAGAGGAAACAGGGGTATGAACACTGAAGCTTTCTTT. Translation gives CSARGNRGMNTEAFF.

This clonotype was picked up one time. The chain carries TRBV10-3 and TRBJ1-1; D uncertain. Germline assignment: CDR1 ENHRY and CDR2 SYGVKD. V was shortened by 4 bases and J by 4 bases, with 4 bases between the two germline ends. The CDR3 consists of 11 residues. The CDR3 sequence is CAISATTEAFF. The CDR3 region has the DNA TGTGCCATCAGTGCAACCACTGAAGCTTTCTTT.

The J gene is TRBJ2-3, the V gene TRBV27, with D perhaps matching TRBD1 (6 bases). Germline CDR1 MNHEY, CDR2 SMNVEV (reference sequence). The CDR3 length is 16 residues. V was trimmed by 5 bases and J by 5 bases, leaving 20 bases between them. The CDR3 loop is CASSPRTGFPGDTQYF. DNA of the CDR3: TGTGCCAGCAGTCCCCGAACAGGGTTTCCCGGAGATACGCAGTATTTT.

The chain employs TRBV27 and TRBJ2-3, with 8 positions matching TRBD2. Looked up from germline, CDR1 is MNHEY and CDR2 is SMNVEV (reference sequence). Losses at the gene ends were 9 bases for V and 0 bases for J; bases not matched to a gene: 8. This CDR3 is 15 amino acids long. In DNA, the CDR3 is TGTGCCAGTAAGTCCGAGCGGGAGAGCACAGATACGCAGTATTTT. Its translation is CASKSERESTDTQYF.

The V call is TRBV4-3, the J call TRBJ1-5; D call uncertain. There are 17 residues in the CDR3. The germline CDR1 and CDR2 sequences are LGHNA and YSLEER. Trimming removed 0 bases at V and 7 bases at J, with 19 bases between. In DNA form, the CDR3 reads TGCGCCAGCAGCCAAGATCCGGGTAAGGGAGGTGGGCAGCCCCAGCATTTT. Translated, it gives CASSQDPGKGGGQPQHF.

J is TRBJ2-5 and V is TRBV5-4; TRBD2 matches at 11 bases. V lost 4 bases and J lost 5; bases outside the gene matches: 10. This CDR3 comprises 16 residues. In germline, CDR1 is SGHNT, CDR2 YYREEE (reference sequence). CDR3 protein: CASSTGTSGLGETQYF. CDR3 DNA: TGTGCCAGCAGCACCGGGACTAGCGGACTGGGTGAGACCCAGTACTTC.

V usage is TRBV7-3 and J usage is TRBJ2-2, with TRBD2 matching 10 bases. This CDR3 spans 16 amino acids. After removal of 5 bases from V and 6 bases from J, the junction contained 9 bases not matched to a gene. The V gene's germline CDR1 is SGHTA and CDR2 FQGTGA. The CDR3 coding sequence is TGTGCCAGCAGCCCCCCCGGGACTAGCGTCCCCGGGGAGCTGTTTTTT. The encoded protein is CASSPPGTSVPGELFF.